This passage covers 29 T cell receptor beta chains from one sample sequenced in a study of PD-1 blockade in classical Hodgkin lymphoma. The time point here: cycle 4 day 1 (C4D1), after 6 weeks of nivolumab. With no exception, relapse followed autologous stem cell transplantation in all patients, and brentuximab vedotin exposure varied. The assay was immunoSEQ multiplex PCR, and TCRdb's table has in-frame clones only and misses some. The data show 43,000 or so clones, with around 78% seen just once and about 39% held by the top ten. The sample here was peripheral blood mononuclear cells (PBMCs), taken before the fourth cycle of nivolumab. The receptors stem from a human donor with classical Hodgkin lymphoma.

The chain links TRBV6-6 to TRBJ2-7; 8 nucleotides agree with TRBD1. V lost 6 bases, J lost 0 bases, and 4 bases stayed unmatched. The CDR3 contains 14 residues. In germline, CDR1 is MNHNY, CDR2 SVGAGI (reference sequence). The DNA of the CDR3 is TGTGCCAGCAGACCCGGACAGGGCTCCTACGAGCAGTACTTC. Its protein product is CASRPGQGSYEQYF.

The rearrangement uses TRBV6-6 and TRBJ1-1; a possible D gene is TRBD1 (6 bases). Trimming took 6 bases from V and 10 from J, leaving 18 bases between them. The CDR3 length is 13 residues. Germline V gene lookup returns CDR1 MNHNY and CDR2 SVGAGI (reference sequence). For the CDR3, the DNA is TGTGCCAGCAGCCCCCGGGCGGGGGCGCGAGCTTTCTTT. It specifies CASSPRAGARAFF.

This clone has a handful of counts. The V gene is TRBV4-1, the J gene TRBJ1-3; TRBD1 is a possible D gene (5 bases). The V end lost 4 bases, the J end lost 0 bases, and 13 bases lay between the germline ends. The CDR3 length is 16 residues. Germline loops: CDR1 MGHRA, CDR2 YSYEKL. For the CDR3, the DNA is TGCGCCAGCAGCCTTGGCCCGGGGACCTCTGGAAACACCATATATTTT. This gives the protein CASSLGPGTSGNTIYF.

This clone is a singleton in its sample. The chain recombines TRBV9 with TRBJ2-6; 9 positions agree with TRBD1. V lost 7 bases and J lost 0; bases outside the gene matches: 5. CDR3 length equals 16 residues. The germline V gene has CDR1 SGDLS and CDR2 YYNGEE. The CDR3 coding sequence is TGTGCCAGCCGGGGGGACAGGGACTCTGGGGCCAACGTCCTGACTTTC. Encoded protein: CASRGDRDSGANVLTF.

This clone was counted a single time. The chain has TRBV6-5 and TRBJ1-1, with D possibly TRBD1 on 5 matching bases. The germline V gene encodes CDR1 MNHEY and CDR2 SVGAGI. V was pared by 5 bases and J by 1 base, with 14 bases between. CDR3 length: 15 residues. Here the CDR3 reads CASSTPSGGNTEAFF. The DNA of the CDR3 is TGTGCCAGCAGTACCCCCTCCGGGGGGAACACTGAAGCTTTCTTT.

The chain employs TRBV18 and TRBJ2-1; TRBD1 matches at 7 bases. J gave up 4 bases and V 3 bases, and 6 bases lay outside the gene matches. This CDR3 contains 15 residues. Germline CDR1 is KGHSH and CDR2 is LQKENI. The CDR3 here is CASSPPGTVYNEQFF. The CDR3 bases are TGTGCCAGCTCACCGCCCGGGACAGTATACAATGAGCAGTTCTTC.

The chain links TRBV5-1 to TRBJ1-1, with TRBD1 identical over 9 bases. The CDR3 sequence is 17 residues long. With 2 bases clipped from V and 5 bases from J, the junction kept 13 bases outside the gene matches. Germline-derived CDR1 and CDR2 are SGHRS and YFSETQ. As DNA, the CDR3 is TGCGCCAGCAGCTTATTTGGACAGGGGATAGAGAGGACTGAAGCTTTCTTT. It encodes CASSLFGQGIERTEAFF.

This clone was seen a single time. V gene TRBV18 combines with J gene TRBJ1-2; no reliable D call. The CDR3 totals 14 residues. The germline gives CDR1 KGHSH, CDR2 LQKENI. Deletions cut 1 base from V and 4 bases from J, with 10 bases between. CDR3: CASSPRGGGYGYTF. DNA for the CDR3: TGTGCCAGCTCACCACGGGGTGGAGGCTATGGCTACACCTTC. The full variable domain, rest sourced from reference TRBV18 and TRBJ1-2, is NAGVMQNPRHLVRRRGQEARLRCSPMKGHSHVYWYRQLPEEGLKFMVYLQKENIIDESGMPKERFSAEFPKEGPSILRIQQVVRGDSAAYFCASSPRGGGYGYTFGSGTRLTVV.

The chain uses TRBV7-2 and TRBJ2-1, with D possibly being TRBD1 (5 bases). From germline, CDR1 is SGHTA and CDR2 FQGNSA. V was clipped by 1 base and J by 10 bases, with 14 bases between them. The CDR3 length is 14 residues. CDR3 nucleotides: TGTGCCAGCAGCTTAGTCCAAGGGGAAGGGGAGCAGTTCTTC. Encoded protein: CASSLVQGEGEQFF.

CDR3 nucleotide sequence: TGTGCCAGTTTCATTATAGTGGATTCACCCCTCCACTTT. Translating it yields CASFIIVDSPLHF. The J gene is TRBJ1-6, the V gene TRBV2; D is ambiguous. CDR1 is SNHLY and CDR2 is FYNNEI in the germline V gene. The ends were cut back, 9 bases at V and 8 bases at J, with 14 bases in the middle. The length of the CDR3 is 13 residues.

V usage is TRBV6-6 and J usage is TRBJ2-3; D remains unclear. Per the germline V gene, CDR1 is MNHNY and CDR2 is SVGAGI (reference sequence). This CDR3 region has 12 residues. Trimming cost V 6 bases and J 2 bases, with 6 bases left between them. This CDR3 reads CASRDNTDTQYF. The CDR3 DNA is TGTGCCAGCAGAGACAACACAGATACGCAGTATTTT.

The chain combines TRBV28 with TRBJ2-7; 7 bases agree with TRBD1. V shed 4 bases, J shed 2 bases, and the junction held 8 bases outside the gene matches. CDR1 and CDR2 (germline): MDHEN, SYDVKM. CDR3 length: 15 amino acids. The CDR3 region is CASSSPTGYAYEQYF. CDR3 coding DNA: TGTGCCAGCAGTTCACCGACAGGGTATGCCTACGAGCAGTACTTC.

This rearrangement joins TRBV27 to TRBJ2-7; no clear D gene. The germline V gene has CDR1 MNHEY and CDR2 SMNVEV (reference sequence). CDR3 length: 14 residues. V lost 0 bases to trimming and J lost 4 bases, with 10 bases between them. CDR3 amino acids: CASSLSMTAYEQYF. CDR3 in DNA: TGTGCCAGCAGTTTATCGATGACTGCATACGAGCAGTACTTC.

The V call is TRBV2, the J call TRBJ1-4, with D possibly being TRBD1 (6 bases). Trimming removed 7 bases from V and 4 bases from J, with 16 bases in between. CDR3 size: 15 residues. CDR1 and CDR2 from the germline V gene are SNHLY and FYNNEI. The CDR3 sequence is CASIQGGGRNEKLFF. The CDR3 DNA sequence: TGTGCCAGCATTCAGGGAGGGGGTCGTAATGAAAAACTGTTTTTT. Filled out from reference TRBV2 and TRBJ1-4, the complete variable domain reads EPEVTQTPSHQVTQMGQEVILRCVPISNHLYFYWYRQILGQKVEFLVSFYNNEISEKSEIFDDQFSVERPDGSNFTLKIRSTKLEDSAMYFCASIQGGGRNEKLFFGSGTQLSVL.

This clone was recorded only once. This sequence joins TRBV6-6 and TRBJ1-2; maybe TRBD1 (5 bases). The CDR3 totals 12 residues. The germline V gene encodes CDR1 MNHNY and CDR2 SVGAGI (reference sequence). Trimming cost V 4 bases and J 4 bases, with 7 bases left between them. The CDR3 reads CASSLDSYGYTF. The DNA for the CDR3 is TGTGCCAGCAGTTTAGACAGCTATGGCTACACCTTC.

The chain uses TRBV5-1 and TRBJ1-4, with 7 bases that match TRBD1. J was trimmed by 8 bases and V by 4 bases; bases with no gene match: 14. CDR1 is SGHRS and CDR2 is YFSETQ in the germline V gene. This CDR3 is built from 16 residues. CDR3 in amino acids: CASSLAPAGGGEKLFF. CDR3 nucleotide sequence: TGCGCCAGCAGCCTGGCTCCGGCAGGGGGAGGCGAAAAACTGTTTTTT.

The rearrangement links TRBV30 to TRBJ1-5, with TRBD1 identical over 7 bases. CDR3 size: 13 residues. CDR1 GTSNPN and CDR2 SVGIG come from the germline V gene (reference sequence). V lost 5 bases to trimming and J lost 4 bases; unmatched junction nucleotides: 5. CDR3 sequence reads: CAWGRQGNQPQHF. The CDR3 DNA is TGTGCCTGGGGAAGACAGGGAAATCAGCCCCAGCATTTT.

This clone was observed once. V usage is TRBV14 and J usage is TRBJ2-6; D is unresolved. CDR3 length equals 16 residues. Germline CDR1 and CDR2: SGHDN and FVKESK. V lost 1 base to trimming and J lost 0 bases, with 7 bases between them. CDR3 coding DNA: TGTGCCAGCAGCCAAGGGCTTACCTCTGGGGCCAACGTCCTGACTTTC. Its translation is CASSQGLTSGANVLTF. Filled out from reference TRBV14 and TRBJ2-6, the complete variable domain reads EAGVTQFPSHSVIEKGQTVTLRCDPISGHDNLYWYRRVMGKEIKFLLHFVKESKQDESGMPNNRFLAERTGGTYSTLKVQPAELEDSGVYFCASSQGLTSGANVLTFGAGSRLTVL.

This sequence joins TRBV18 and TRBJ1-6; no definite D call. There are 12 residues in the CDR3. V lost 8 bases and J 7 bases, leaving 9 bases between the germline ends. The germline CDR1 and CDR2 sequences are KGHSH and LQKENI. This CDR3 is CASRSENSPLHF. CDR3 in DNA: TGTGCCAGCCGCAGTGAGAATTCACCCCTCCACTTT.

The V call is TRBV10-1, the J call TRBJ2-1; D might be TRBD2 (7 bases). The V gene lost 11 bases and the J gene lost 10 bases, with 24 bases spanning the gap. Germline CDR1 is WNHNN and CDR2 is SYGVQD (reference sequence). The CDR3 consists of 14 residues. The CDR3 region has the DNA TGCGCCCGCATGGGGGGGCGGGGGACAATCGAGCAGTTCTTC. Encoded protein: CARMGGRGTIEQFF.

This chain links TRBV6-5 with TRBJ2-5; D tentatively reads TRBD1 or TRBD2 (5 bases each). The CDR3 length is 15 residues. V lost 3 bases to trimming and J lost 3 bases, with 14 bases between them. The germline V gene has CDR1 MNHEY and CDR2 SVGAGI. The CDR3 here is CASSYRGSLEETQYF. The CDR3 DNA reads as TGTGCCAGCAGTTATCGGGGCAGCCTAGAAGAGACCCAGTACTTC.

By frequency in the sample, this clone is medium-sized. DNA of the CDR3: TGTGCCAGCAGTTTTGTTACCCGGGACAGGGTAAAAGCGACTGAAGCTTTCTTT. Protein product: CASSFVTRDRVKATEAFF. The chain links TRBV27 to TRBJ1-1, with 9 bases fitting TRBD1. Trimming removed 3 bases from V and 5 bases from J; junction bases left unmatched: 16. Germline V gives CDR1 MNHEY, CDR2 SMNVEV (reference sequence). The CDR3 spans 18 residues.

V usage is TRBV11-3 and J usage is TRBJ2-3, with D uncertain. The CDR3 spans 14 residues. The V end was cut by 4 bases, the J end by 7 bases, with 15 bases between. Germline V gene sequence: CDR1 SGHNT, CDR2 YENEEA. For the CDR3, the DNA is TGTGCCAGCAGCTCCGGGCCCGCGGACCATACGCAGTATTTT. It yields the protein CASSSGPADHTQYF.

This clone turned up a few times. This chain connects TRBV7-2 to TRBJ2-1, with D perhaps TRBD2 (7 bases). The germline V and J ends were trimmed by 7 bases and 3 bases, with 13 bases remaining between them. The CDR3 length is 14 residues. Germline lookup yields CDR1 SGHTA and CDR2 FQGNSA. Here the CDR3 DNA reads TGTGCCAGCAAGAGGGGGGGCAGCTACAATGAGCAGTTCTTC. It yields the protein CASKRGGSYNEQFF.

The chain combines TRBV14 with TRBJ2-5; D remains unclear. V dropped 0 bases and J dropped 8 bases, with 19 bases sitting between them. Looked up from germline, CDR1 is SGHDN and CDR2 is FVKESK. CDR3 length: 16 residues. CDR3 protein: CASSQDASVRKGTQYF. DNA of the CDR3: TGTGCCAGCAGCCAAGATGCGTCAGTCCGAAAAGGAACCCAGTACTTC.

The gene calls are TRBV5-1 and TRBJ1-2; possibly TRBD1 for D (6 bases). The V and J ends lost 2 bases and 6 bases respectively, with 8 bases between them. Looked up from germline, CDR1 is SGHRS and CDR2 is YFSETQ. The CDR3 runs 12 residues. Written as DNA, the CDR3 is TGCGCCAGCAGCTTTTCAGGGGATGGCTACACCTTC. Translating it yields CASSFSGDGYTF.

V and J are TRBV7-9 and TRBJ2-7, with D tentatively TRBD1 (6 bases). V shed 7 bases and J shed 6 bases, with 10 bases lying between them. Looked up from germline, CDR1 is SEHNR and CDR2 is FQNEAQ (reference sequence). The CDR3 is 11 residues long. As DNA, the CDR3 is TGTGCCAGCAACACAGGGTCCGAGCAGTACTTC. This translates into CASNTGSEQYF. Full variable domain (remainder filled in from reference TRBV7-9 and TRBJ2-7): DTGVSQNPRHKITKRGQNVTFRCDPISEHNRLYWYRQTLGQGPEFLTYFQNEAQLEKSRLLSDRFSAERPKGSFSTLEIQRTEQGDSAMYLCASNTGSEQYFGPGTRLTVT.

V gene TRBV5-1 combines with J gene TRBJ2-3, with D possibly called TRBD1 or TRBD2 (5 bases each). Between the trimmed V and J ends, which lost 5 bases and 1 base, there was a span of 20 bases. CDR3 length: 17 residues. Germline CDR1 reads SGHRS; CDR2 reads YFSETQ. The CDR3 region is CASSHAKIRDGTDTQYF. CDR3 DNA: TGCGCCAGCAGTCATGCCAAAATCCGGGACGGCACAGATACGCAGTATTTT.

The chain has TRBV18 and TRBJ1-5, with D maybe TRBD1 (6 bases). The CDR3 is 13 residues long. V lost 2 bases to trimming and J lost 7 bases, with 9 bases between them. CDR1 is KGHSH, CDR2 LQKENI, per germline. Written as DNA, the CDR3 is TGTGCCAGCTCACCAGGAGGGGGACAGCCCCAGCATTTT. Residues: CASSPGGGQPQHF.